Shown below are 9 T cell receptor beta chains from a single sample sequenced in a study of technical replicates of blood from several donors. Libraries were prepared by immunoSEQ multiplex PCR; TCRdb keeps only in-frame clonotypes and omits some of them. This sample carries some 70,000 clones, 95% to 97% of them seen once, and the ten largest clones take about 0.24%. The specimen sequenced was T cells isolated from PBMCs. The receptors stem from a human donor in good health.

This chain connects TRBV7-3 to TRBJ1-2; TRBD1 agrees at 8 bases. CDR3 size: 15 residues. V lost 5 bases to trimming and J lost 8 bases; unmatched junction nucleotides: 13. CDR1 and CDR2 (germline): SGHTA, FQGTGA. CDR3 bases: TGTGCCAGCAGCCCCGGACAGGGTGGCCCTCACGGCTACACCTTC. Translating it yields CASSPGQGGPHGYTF.

The J gene is TRBJ2-1, the V gene TRBV6-1; 9 bases are shared with TRBD1. The CDR3 spans 14 residues. The germline CDR1 and CDR2 sequences are MNHNS and SASEGT. The V segment lost 3 bases and the J segment 8 bases; nucleotides outside the gene matches: 5. In DNA form, the CDR3 reads TGTGCCAGCAGTGAGGGACAGGGTAGGGATGAGCAGTTCTTC. Translation: CASSEGQGRDEQFF.

V gene TRBV19 combines with J gene TRBJ1-3; D unclear. The CDR3 has 15 residues. Germline V CDR1 and CDR2: LNHDA, SQIVND (reference sequence). Trimming removed 3 bases from V and 0 bases from J, with 9 bases in between. In DNA form, the CDR3 reads TGTGCCAGTAGTATTCGGAGGAACTCTGGAAACACCATATATTTT. Its protein product is CASSIRRNSGNTIYF.

The V call is TRBV5-1, the J call TRBJ2-1; 7 bases are shared with TRBD2. The V and J ends lost 1 base and 7 bases, in that order; junction bases with no gene match: 17. Looked up from germline, CDR1 is SGHRS and CDR2 is YFSETQ. CDR3 length: 18 residues. In DNA, the CDR3 is TGCGCCAGCAGCTTGCGACTAGCAACTTCTGGGGTAAGGAATGAGCAGTTCTTC. Translation: CASSLRLATSGVRNEQFF.

The chain uses TRBV2 and TRBJ2-5, with 9 nucleotides matching TRBD1. V was clipped by 5 bases and J by 4 bases; unmatched bases: 2. CDR3 length equals 13 residues. Germline V gives CDR1 SNHLY, CDR2 FYNNEI. CDR3 coding DNA: TGTGCCAGCAGTTGGGACAGGGCAGAGACCCAGTACTTC. It is translated as CASSWDRAETQYF.

The rearrangement links TRBV6-5 to TRBJ1-1, with 9 positions matching TRBD1. Germline V gene data show CDR1 as MNHEY and CDR2 as SVGAGI. This CDR3 spans 15 amino acids. Trimming took 0 bases from V and 3 from J; bases not matched to a gene: 2. CDR3 sequence reads: CASSYSGQGDTEAFF. The CDR3 DNA is TGTGCCAGCAGTTACTCGGGACAGGGCGACACTGAAGCTTTCTTT.

The J gene is TRBJ2-7, the V gene TRBV5-1; D may be TRBD1 (6 bases). Germline V lookup: CDR1 SGHRS, CDR2 YFSETQ. The CDR3 length is 13 residues. V was trimmed by 2 bases and J by 4 bases, leaving 10 bases between them. This CDR3 reads CASSFTGKYEQYF. CDR3 sequence (DNA): TGCGCCAGCAGCTTTACAGGGAAATACGAGCAGTACTTC. Variable domain in full (rest from reference TRBV5-1 and TRBJ2-7): KAGVTQTPRYLIKTRGQQVTLSCSPISGHRSVSWYQQTPGQGLQFLFEYFSETQRNKGNFPGRFSGRQFSNSRSEMNVSTLELGDSALYLCASSFTGKYEQYFGPGTRLTVT.

The chain has TRBV2 and TRBJ2-7; a possible D gene is TRBD2 (8 bases). Trimming took off 8 bases at V and 7 bases at J, with 21 bases between the two ends. CDR1 is SNHLY and CDR2 is FYNNEI in the germline V gene. This CDR3 spans 14 amino acids. The CDR3 spells CASVKEQGTREQYF. CDR3 sequence (DNA): TGTGCCAGCGTAAAGGAACAGGGGACTAGGGAGCAGTACTTC. The whole variable domain, remainder taken from reference TRBV2 and TRBJ2-7, is EPEVTQTPSHQVTQMGQEVILRCVPISNHLYFYWYRQILGQKVEFLVSFYNNEISEKSEIFDDQFSVERPDGSNFTLKIRSTKLEDSAMYFCASVKEQGTREQYFGPGTRLTVT.

The V and J genes are TRBV5-1 and TRBJ2-3; 8 bases are a match to TRBD2. V was clipped by 0 bases and J by 4 bases; unmatched bases: 7. Germline lookup yields CDR1 SGHRS and CDR2 YFSETQ. CDR3 length equals 16 residues. Written as DNA, the CDR3 is TGCGCCAGCAGCTTGGCCGGCGGGAGGTGGGCAGATACGCAGTATTTT. Its translation is CASSLAGGRWADTQYF. Supplemented by reference TRBV5-1 and TRBJ2-3, the full variable domain reads KAGVTQTPRYLIKTRGQQVTLSCSPISGHRSVSWYQQTPGQGLQFLFEYFSETQRNKGNFPGRFSGRQFSNSRSEMNVSTLELGDSALYLCASSLAGGRWADTQYFGPGTRLTVL.